This is a list of T cell receptor beta chains from one sample in a study of cytomegalovirus exposure and HLA in healthy donors. Some clones are missing from TCRdb's copy, which holds only in-frame ones; the method was immunoSEQ multiplex PCR. Of 110,000 or so clones listed, about 82% are singletons. Sequencing was carried out using PBMCs. The receptors stem from a man aged 18 to 29 in good health and CMV-seronegative. Each CDR3 is given with its conserved first and last residue. D genes are given only for firm matches. Clone size is not always given. Where it is, it says once, few, many or a class for expanded clones.

d_call,clone_size,v_call,j_call,cdr3_aa,cdr3_nt
TRBD2,-,TRBV5-6,TRBJ2-5,CASSLRTSGGFSYQETQYF,TGTGCCAGCAGCCTAAGGACTAGCGGGGGGTTTTCGTACCAAGAGACCCAGTACTTC
TRBD1,once,TRBV5-1,TRBJ1-1,CASSYLYRGAEAFF,TGCGCCAGCAGCTATCTCTACAGGGGGGCTGAAGCTTTCTTT
TRBD2,-,TRBV10-2,TRBJ2-3,CASSDGLAGLADTQYF,TGCGCCAGCAGTGACGGACTAGCGGGATTGGCAGATACGCAGTATTTT
-,-,TRBV6-5,TRBJ2-3,CASSGRGMVTDTQYF,TGTGCCAGCAGTGGGCGCGGGATGGTAACAGATACGCAGTATTTT
TRBD2,-,TRBV7-8,TRBJ2-3,CASSEGSGGAWSTQYF,TGTGCCAGCAGCGAGGGGAGCGGGGGGGCCTGGAGTACGCAGTATTTT
TRBD1,-,TRBV14,TRBJ1-2,CASSVRQGSNYGYTF,TGTGCCAGCAGCGTACGACAGGGATCTAATTATGGCTACACCTTC
-,-,TRBV19,TRBJ1-2,CASSPLEGLLSYGYTF,TGTGCCAGTAGCCCCCTGGAGGGCCTACTTTCCTATGGCTACACCTTC
-,-,TRBV6-5,TRBJ1-1,CASISPRDLNTEAFF,TGTGCCAGCATCTCCCCCAGGGATCTCAACACTGAAGCTTTCTTT
-,-,TRBV5-6,TRBJ2-4,CASSPDRGAQYF,TGTGCCAGCAGCCCGGACCGGGGGGCCCAGTACTTC
-,-,TRBV5-1,TRBJ1-2,CASSFVGSGYGYTF,TGCGCCAGCAGCTTCGTAGGATCCGGGTATGGCTACACCTTC
-,-,TRBV12-5,TRBJ2-3,CASGGGSYSTDTQYF,TGTGCTAGTGGCGGGGGTTCATATAGCACAGATACGCAGTATTTT
-,few,TRBV5-1,TRBJ2-5,CASGGGAGVETQYF,TGCGCCAGCGGCGGCGGGGCGGGCGTCGAGACCCAGTACTTC
TRBD1,-,TRBV27,TRBJ1-2,CASSLPGGHGYTF,TGTGCCAGCAGTTTACCAGGGGGGCATGGCTACACCTTC
TRBD1,-,TRBV7-9,TRBJ1-1,CASSGLTGADTEAFF,TGTGCCAGCAGCGGGCTGACAGGGGCGGACACTGAAGCTTTCTTT
-,-,TRBV13,TRBJ2-1,CASSLLNEQFF,TGTGCCAGCAGCTTACTTAATGAGCAGTTCTTC
-,-,TRBV27,TRBJ2-1,CASSLGRGNEQFF,TGTGCCAGCAGTTTAGGACGGGGCAATGAGCAGTTCTTC
-,-,TRBV5-4,TRBJ2-1,CASSLESSMNEQFF,TGTGCCAGCAGCTTGGAGTCTAGCATGAATGAGCAGTTCTTC
-,-,TRBV6-5,TRBJ2-2,CASGRQGNTGELFF,TGTGCCAGCGGGCGCCAGGGGAACACCGGGGAGCTGTTTTTT
-,once,TRBV6-1,TRBJ2-7,CASSEVGDNEQYF,TGTGCCAGCAGTGAGGTAGGGGATAACGAGCAGTACTTC
-,-,TRBV19,TRBJ1-2,CASSPDSPAGYGYTF,TGTGCCAGTAGTCCGGACAGCCCGGCGGGCTATGGCTACACCTTC
-,-,TRBV13,TRBJ2-7,CASSQSDLGEQYF,TGTGCCAGCAGCCAGTCCGACTTAGGCGAGCAGTACTTC
-,-,TRBV2,TRBJ2-3,CASSLGATSTDTQYF,TGTGCCAGTTCCCTGGGGGCAACTAGCACAGATACGCAGTATTTT
TRBD2,-,TRBV12-5,TRBJ2-3,CASGSGTPPDTQYF,TGTGCTAGTGGGAGCGGGACTCCGCCCGATACGCAGTATTTT
-,-,TRBV7-8,TRBJ1-3,CASSSQGSISNTIYF,TGTGCCAGCAGCTCACAGGGTAGTATTTCGAACACCATATATTTT
TRBD2,once,TRBV5-1,TRBJ2-7,CASSYSGTTSYEQYF,TGCGCCAGCAGCTATAGCGGGACGACCTCCTACGAGCAGTACTTC
TRBD2,-,TRBV9,TRBJ2-5,CASSEGTRRETQYF,TGTGCCAGCAGCGAGGGGACTAGGAGGGAAACCCAGTACTTC
TRBD2,-,TRBV15,TRBJ2-2,CATSISGLAANTGELFF,TGTGCCACCAGTATATCGGGACTAGCGGCGAACACCGGGGAGCTGTTTTTT
TRBD1,-,TRBV6-5,TRBJ1-3,CASSYKTGGGNTIYF,TGTGCCAGCAGTTACAAAACAGGGGGAGGAAACACCATATATTTT
-,-,TRBV19,TRBJ1-5,CASSYRVGQPQHF,TGTGCCAGTAGTTACCGGGTTGGTCAGCCCCAGCATTTT
TRBD2,once,TRBV11-2,TRBJ2-3,CASSLRGLAGRSDTQYF,TGTGCCAGCAGCTTAAGGGGACTAGCGGGGAGATCAGATACGCAGTATTTT
-,-,TRBV7-9,TRBJ2-5,CASSNPGAGGETQYF,TGTGCCAGCAGTAACCCGGGGGCCGGGGGGGAGACCCAGTACTTC
-,-,TRBV27,TRBJ1-2,CASSPQGLDGYTF,TGTGCCAGCAGTCCTCAGGGACTTGATGGCTACACCTTC
TRBD1,-,TRBV9,TRBJ2-1,CASSVDPTGSSYNEQFF,TGTGCCAGCAGCGTTGATCCGACAGGGAGCTCCTACAATGAGCAGTTCTTC
-,-,TRBV5-1,TRBJ2-2,CASSLAATGELFF,TGCGCCAGCAGCTTGGCCGCGACCGGGGAGCTGTTTTTT
TRBD1,-,TRBV6-4,TRBJ1-5,CASRVKQGSHRSNQPQHF,TGTGCCAGCAGAGTTAAACAGGGGTCCCATCGGAGCAATCAGCCCCAGCATTTT
TRBD2,-,TRBV7-2,TRBJ2-7,CASSSGLAGSYEQYF,TGTGCCAGCAGCTCGGGACTAGCGGGATCCTACGAGCAGTACTTC
-,-,TRBV5-1,TRBJ2-7,CASSLGGGWYEQYF,TGCGCCAGCAGCTTGGGGGGCGGCTGGTACGAGCAGTACTTC
TRBD1,-,TRBV7-2,TRBJ1-1,CASSLDRGEAFF,TGTGCCAGCAGCTTAGACAGGGGTGAAGCTTTCTTT
TRBD1,-,TRBV7-9,TRBJ1-2,CASSSMTGGTYGYTF,TGTGCCAGCAGCTCTATGACAGGGGGCACCTATGGCTACACCTTC
TRBD2,-,TRBV9,TRBJ2-3,CASSAGIAGATDTQYF,TGTGCCAGCAGCGCAGGGATAGCGGGAGCCACAGATACGCAGTATTTT
-,-,TRBV6-6,TRBJ1-1,CASSEMNTEAFF,TGTGCCAGCAGTGAGATGAACACTGAAGCTTTCTTT
-,-,TRBV29-1,TRBJ2-3,CSVVGSPTSTDTQYF,TGCAGCGTTGTCGGGAGCCCCACTAGCACAGATACGCAGTATTTT
TRBD2,-,TRBV5-6,TRBJ2-2,CASSTVAGGGTGELFF,TGTGCCAGCAGCACCGTAGCGGGAGGCGGCACCGGGGAGCTGTTTTTT
-,few,TRBV6-5,TRBJ1-2,CASSYEGGEGYTF,TGTGCCAGCAGTTACGAGGGGGGGGAGGGCTACACCTTC
-,few,TRBV6-1,TRBJ1-5,CASNSRDGNQPQHF,TGTGCCAGCAACTCCAGGGATGGCAATCAGCCCCAGCATTTT
-,-,TRBV11-2,TRBJ1-1,CASSLSGVMNTEAFF,TGTGCCAGCAGCTTAAGCGGGGTCATGAACACTGAAGCTTTCTTT
-,-,TRBV30,TRBJ1-1,CAWSPLTLEAEAFF,TGTGCCTGGAGTCCCCTGACCCTAGAGGCTGAAGCTTTCTTT
TRBD1,-,TRBV27,TRBJ1-4,CASSLSLQGSPNEKLFF,TGTGCCAGCAGTTTATCCCTACAGGGGTCACCTAATGAAAAACTGTTTTTT
-,-,TRBV5-8,TRBJ1-5,CASSFGGDSNQPQHF,TGTGCCAGCAGCTTTGGAGGGGATAGCAATCAGCCCCAGCATTTT
-,-,TRBV6-5,TRBJ1-6,CASSYSAPYNSPLHF,TGTGCCAGCAGTTACTCGGCCCCGTATAATTCACCCCTCCACTTT
-,few,TRBV19,TRBJ1-2,CASSIGSSGGGYTF,TGTGCCAGTAGTATTGGTTCCAGCGGTGGGGGCTACACCTTC
-,-,TRBV7-2,TRBJ2-3,CASSRLALSRLTDTQYF,TGTGCCAGCAGCAGACTGGCATTGAGCCGACTCACAGATACGCAGTATTTT